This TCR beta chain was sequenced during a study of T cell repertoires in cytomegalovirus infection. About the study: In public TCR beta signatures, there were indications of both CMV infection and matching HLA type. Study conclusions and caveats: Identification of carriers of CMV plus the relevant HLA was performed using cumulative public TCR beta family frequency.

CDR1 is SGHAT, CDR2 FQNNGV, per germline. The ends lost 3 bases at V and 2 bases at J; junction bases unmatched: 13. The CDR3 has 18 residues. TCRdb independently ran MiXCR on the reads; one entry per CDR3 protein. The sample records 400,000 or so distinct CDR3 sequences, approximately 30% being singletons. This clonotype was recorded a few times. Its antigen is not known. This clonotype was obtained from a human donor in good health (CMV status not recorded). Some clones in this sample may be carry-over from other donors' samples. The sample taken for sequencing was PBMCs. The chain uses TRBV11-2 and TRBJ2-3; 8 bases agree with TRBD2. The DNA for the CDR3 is TGTGCCAGCAGCTTCCCGAAGACTAGCGAAATTATCACAGATACGCAGTATTTT. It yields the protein CASSFPKTSEIITDTQYF. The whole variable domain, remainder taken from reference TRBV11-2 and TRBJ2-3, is EAGVAQSPRYKIIEKRQSVAFWCNPISGHATLYWYQQILGQGPKLLIQFQNNGVVDDSQLPKDRFSAERLKGVDSTLKIQPAKLEDSAVYLCASSFPKTSEIITDTQYFGPGTRLTVL.